A single sample is the source of the 29 T cell receptor beta chains below, sequenced in a study of blood T cell repertoires in COVID-19. TCRdb keeps only in-frame clones here, not all; method: immunoSEQ multiplex PCR. The sample carries about 200,000 clones, roughly 90% recorded once. Sequencing was carried out using peripheral blood. These receptors all come from a man over 45 with COVID-19, enrolled during active disease.

This clone showed up just once. The V call is TRBV7-3, the J call TRBJ1-6; D possibly corresponds to TRBD1 (5 bases). The CDR3 consists of 14 residues. Deletions cut 5 bases from V and 8 bases from J, with 13 bases between. The V gene's germline CDR1 is SGHTA and CDR2 FQGTGA. The CDR3 sequence: CASSTGTGDSPLHF. In nucleotides, the CDR3 is TGTGCCAGCAGCACCGGGACGGGAGATTCACCCCTCCACTTT. The complete variable domain, with remaining parts taken from reference TRBV7-3 and TRBJ1-6, reads GAGVSQTPSNKVTEKGKYVELRCDPISGHTALYWYRQSLGQGPEFLIYFQGTGAADDSGLPNDRFFAVRPEGSVSTLKIQRTERGDSAVYLCASSTGTGDSPLHFGNGTRLTVT.

V is TRBV6-5 and J is TRBJ2-3, with 7 bases that match TRBD2. V trimming: 2 bases; J trimming: 4 bases; junction bases outside the gene matches: 6. Looked up from germline, CDR1 is MNHEY and CDR2 is SVGAGI. This CDR3 region has 15 residues. The CDR3 sequence: CASSYAAGVSDTQYF. The CDR3 DNA is TGTGCCAGCAGTTACGCGGCGGGAGTTTCAGATACGCAGTATTTT.

This chain connects TRBV7-8 to TRBJ1-1; 8 bases fit TRBD1. Germline CDR1 reads SGHVS; CDR2 reads FQNEAQ. The CDR3 has 15 residues. V was clipped by 5 bases and J by 4 bases; unmatched bases: 9. DNA of the CDR3: TGTGCCAGCAGCCCTGAGGACAGGGCGGGCACTGAAGCTTTCTTT. Translated: CASSPEDRAGTEAFF.

The chain couples TRBV5-4 to TRBJ2-1; 9 nucleotides align to TRBD2. The junction had 8 bases not matched to a gene; V was cut back by 4 bases and J by 6 bases. In germline, CDR1 is SGHNT, CDR2 YYREEE (reference sequence). The CDR3 has 15 residues. The CDR3 here is CASSGRSGRSNEQFF. The CDR3 bases are TGTGCCAGCAGCGGACGTAGCGGGAGAAGCAATGAGCAGTTCTTC.

The table lists this clone with a few counts. The CDR3 loop reads CASSLSGVEQYF. Written as DNA, the CDR3 is TGTGCCAGCAGCTTGTCCGGGGTGGAGCAGTACTTC. The chain is built from TRBV5-4 and TRBJ2-7, with D perhaps TRBD2 (5 bases). Germline V gives CDR1 SGHNT, CDR2 YYREEE (reference sequence). The CDR3 sequence is 12 residues long. V was pared by 1 base and J by 7 bases, with 9 bases between.

The chain joins TRBV23-1 to TRBJ2-2; 10 bases are shared with TRBD1. TRBV23-1 is classed as an ORF, of uncertain function. This CDR3 is built from 15 residues. With 4 bases clipped from V and 9 bases from J, the junction kept 8 bases outside the gene matches. The CDR3 nucleotides are TGCGCCAGCAGTCGTGGGGACAGGGGTAAGAGGGAGCTGTTTTTT. Translated, it gives CASSRGDRGKRELFF.

J is TRBJ1-2 and V is TRBV6-5; 9 nucleotides agree with TRBD1. Trimming cost V 11 bases and J 4 bases; bases outside gene matches: 11. From germline, CDR1 is MNHEY and CDR2 SVGAGI. CDR3 length: 14 amino acids. This CDR3 reads CAATEQGASYGYTF. CDR3 bases: TGTGCCGCAACAGAACAGGGGGCGAGCTATGGCTACACCTTC.

The gene calls are TRBV9 and TRBJ2-1; TRBD2 matches 10 bases. Germline CDR1 reads SGDLS; CDR2 reads YYNGEE. CDR3 size: 13 residues. V was clipped by 0 bases and J by 10 bases; unmatched bases: 1. For the CDR3, the DNA is TGTGCCAGCAGCGTAGGGACTAGCGGCGAGCAGTTCTTC. This encodes CASSVGTSGEQFF.

The gene calls are TRBV24-1 and TRBJ2-7; perhaps TRBD1 as D (5 bases). The CDR3 runs to 14 residues. Trimming removed 2 bases at V and 0 bases at J, with 7 bases between. Germline CDR1 is KGHDR and CDR2 is SFDVKD. The CDR3 sequence is CATSDSQGSYEQYF. CDR3 coding DNA: TGTGCCACCAGTGATTCTCAGGGCTCCTACGAGCAGTACTTC.

This clone was seen more than once but under ten times. The chain employs TRBV25-1 and TRBJ1-2; 9 bases are a match to TRBD1. The CDR3 consists of 13 residues. Losses at the gene ends were 6 bases for V and 3 bases for J; bases not matched to a gene: 2. Germline values: CDR1 MGHDK, CDR2 SYGVNS. The CDR3 here is CASRRTGDYGYTF. The CDR3 DNA is TGTGCCAGCAGAAGGACAGGGGACTATGGCTACACCTTC.

J is TRBJ2-5 and V is TRBV6-5; a weak D match, TRBD1 (5 bases). This CDR3 contains 15 residues. CDR1 is MNHEY and CDR2 is SVGAGI in the germline V gene. V dropped 4 bases and J dropped 5 bases, with 17 bases sitting between them. The DNA of the CDR3 is TGTGCCAGCAGTTCCCGGCCGGGTAAGGGGGAGACCCAGTACTTC. Amino acid sequence: CASSSRPGKGETQYF.

CDR3 DNA: TGTGCCAGCAGCTTCGGACAGGGGCAGACTTACACCTTC. This sequence encodes CASSFGQGQTYTF. The chain uses TRBV7-3 and TRBJ1-2, with 9 bases aligning to TRBD1. CDR3 length: 13 residues. V was clipped by 3 bases and J by 11 bases; unmatched bases: 7. CDR1 SGHTA and CDR2 FQGTGA come from the germline V gene.

This clone is a singleton in its sample. The chain recombines TRBV19 with TRBJ2-3; 9 nucleotides line up with TRBD1. Per germline, CDR1 LNHDA and CDR2 SQIVND (reference sequence). The CDR3 sequence is 18 residues long. The V segment lost 2 bases and the J segment 4 bases; nucleotides outside the gene matches: 13. CDR3 sequence (DNA): TGTGCCAGTAGTATAAAAGCCCAACAGGGGGCGAGGGCAGATACGCAGTATTTT. Translated, it gives CASSIKAQQGARADTQYF.

V gene TRBV19 combines with J gene TRBJ2-2; tentatively, D is TRBD1 (6 bases). Germline values: CDR1 LNHDA, CDR2 SQIVND (reference sequence). Trimming cost V 6 bases and J 8 bases, with 19 bases left between them. This CDR3 contains 15 residues. CDR3 loop: CASSFNRAVKGELFF. The DNA of the CDR3 is TGTGCCAGTAGCTTTAACAGGGCGGTAAAGGGGGAGCTGTTTTTT.

The chain combines TRBV6-5 with TRBJ1-1; weak D call: TRBD1 (5 bases). CDR1 is MNHEY and CDR2 is SVGAGI in the germline V gene. The CDR3 contains 14 residues. The germline V and J ends were trimmed by 2 bases and 6 bases, with 13 bases remaining between them. The CDR3 sequence: CASSYGRADSEAFF. The DNA of the CDR3 is TGTGCCAGCAGTTACGGCAGGGCCGACTCTGAAGCTTTCTTT.

The chain carries TRBV19 and TRBJ2-6, with D possibly TRBD1 on 5 matching bases. V lost 5 bases and J 0 bases, leaving 8 bases between the germline ends. This CDR3 has 15 residues. The germline V gene has CDR1 LNHDA and CDR2 SQIVND (reference sequence). CDR3 bases: TGTGCCAGTAGTGGACAAGCCTCTGGGGCCAACGTCCTGACTTTC. Translation gives CASSGQASGANVLTF.

The rearrangement joins TRBV19 to TRBJ1-1, with D possibly TRBD1 on 6 matching bases. The V end lost 6 bases, the J end lost 3 bases, and 11 bases lay between the germline ends. The germline V gene has CDR1 LNHDA and CDR2 SQIVND (reference sequence). CDR3 length: 13 amino acids. The CDR3 DNA follows: TGTGCCAGTAGGCCACAGGGTGACACTGAAGCTTTCTTT. Translation: CASRPQGDTEAFF.

V is TRBV7-6 and J is TRBJ2-3; 13 nucleotides agree with TRBD2. From germline, CDR1 is SGHVS and CDR2 FNYEAQ. The trim removed 2 bases at V and 4 bases at J, leaving 0 bases unmatched. This CDR3 contains 15 residues. CDR3 loop: CASSLTSGGADTQYF. Written as DNA, the CDR3 is TGTGCCAGCAGCTTAACTAGCGGGGGGGCAGATACGCAGTATTTT.

The count of this clone is one. The chain links TRBV5-1 to TRBJ2-7; D is possibly TRBD1 (5 bases). Per the germline V gene, CDR1 is SGHRS and CDR2 is YFSETQ. The CDR3 length is 15 residues. V was cut by 1 base and J by 2 bases, with 13 bases left in between. CDR3 residues: CASSLSAETAYEQYF. DNA for the CDR3: TGCGCCAGCAGCTTGTCGGCAGAGACAGCCTACGAGCAGTACTTC.

The chain uses TRBV19 and TRBJ2-3; 11 bases agree with TRBD2. Germline V gene lookup returns CDR1 LNHDA and CDR2 SQIVND (reference sequence). V was pared by 1 base and J by 3 bases, with 3 bases of the junction left unmatched. There are 16 residues in the CDR3. The DNA for the CDR3 is TGTGCCAGTAGTATAGGGGGGACTAGCGGAACAGATACGCAGTATTTT. It specifies CASSIGGTSGTDTQYF.

The chain has TRBV7-6 and TRBJ1-6; no firm D call. CDR1 and CDR2 from the germline V gene are SGHVS and FNYEAQ. The CDR3 runs 19 residues. The V end was cut by 1 base, the J end by 2 bases, with 18 bases between. In nucleotides, the CDR3 is TGTGCCAGCAGCTTAGATGGAGCAGAAGGCGACCCCTATAATTCACCCCTCCACTTT. This translates into CASSLDGAEGDPYNSPLHF. Full variable domain (remainder filled in from reference TRBV7-6 and TRBJ1-6): GAGVSQSPRYKVTKRGQDVALRCDPISGHVSLYWYRQALGQGPEFLTYFNYEAQQDKSGLPNDRFSAERPEGSISTLTIQRTEQRDSAMYRCASSLDGAEGDPYNSPLHFGNGTRLTVT.

CDR3 loop: CSVGRWGPRNTEAFF. The CDR3, as DNA: TGCAGCGTTGGTCGTTGGGGCCCTCGGAACACTGAAGCTTTCTTT. This chain links TRBV29-1 with TRBJ1-1, with D tentatively TRBD1 (5 bases). V lost 4 bases, J lost 1 base, and 16 bases lay in between. The germline V gene encodes CDR1 SQVTM and CDR2 ANQGSEA. The CDR3 totals 15 residues.

The genes are TRBV2 and TRBJ2-3; the D is unclear. The CDR3 has 13 amino acids. Germline-derived CDR1 and CDR2 are SNHLY and FYNNEI. The germline V and J ends were trimmed by 0 bases and 10 bases, with 11 bases remaining between them. The CDR3 reads CASSEALGLSQYF. CDR3 sequence (DNA): TGTGCCAGCAGTGAAGCGCTTGGTCTATCGCAGTATTTT. The full variable domain, in which reference TRBV2 and TRBJ2-3 provide the parts outside the CDR3, is EPEVTQTPSHQVTQMGQEVILRCVPISNHLYFYWYRQILGQKVEFLVSFYNNEISEKSEIFDDQFSVERPDGSNFTLKIRSTKLEDSAMYFCASSEALGLSQYFGPGTRLTVL.

The chain employs TRBV2 and TRBJ1-6; 7 nucleotides match TRBD1. In germline, CDR1 is SNHLY, CDR2 FYNNEI. After removal of 2 bases from V and 5 bases from J, the junction contained 3 bases not matched to a gene. The CDR3 totals 15 residues. The CDR3 sequence is CASSERGQNNSPLHF. In DNA, the CDR3 is TGTGCCAGCAGTGAAAGGGGACAGAATAATTCACCCCTCCACTTT. The full variable domain, in which reference TRBV2 and TRBJ1-6 provide the parts outside the CDR3, is EPEVTQTPSHQVTQMGQEVILRCVPISNHLYFYWYRQILGQKVEFLVSFYNNEISEKSEIFDDQFSVERPDGSNFTLKIRSTKLEDSAMYFCASSERGQNNSPLHFGNGTRLTVT.

The V and J genes are TRBV5-4 and TRBJ2-3; D perhaps matches TRBD1 (5 bases). Germline V gene sequence: CDR1 SGHNT, CDR2 YYREEE (reference sequence). The V end lost 2 bases, the J end lost 1 base, and 11 bases lay between the germline ends. The length of the CDR3 is 15 residues. This CDR3 reads CASSFWGPGTDTQYF. CDR3 nucleotides: TGTGCCAGCAGCTTTTGGGGCCCGGGCACAGATACGCAGTATTTT.

This chain's CDR3 is CAIIEQGSISEQFF. CDR3 nucleotides: TGTGCCATTATTGAACAGGGGTCTATTAGTGAGCAGTTCTTC. This sequence joins TRBV7-9 and TRBJ2-1; 7 nucleotides line up with TRBD1. Germline V lookup: CDR1 SEHNR, CDR2 FQNEAQ (reference sequence). The CDR3 totals 14 residues. Trimming took 10 bases from V and 9 from J; bases not matched to a gene: 15.

DNA of the CDR3: TGTGCCAGCAGTTACTCGACTCACACCGGGGAGCTGTTTTTT. Amino acid sequence: CASSYSTHTGELFF. V usage is TRBV6-2 or TRBV6-3 and J usage is TRBJ2-2, with no clear D. V lost 0 bases and J 3 bases, leaving 5 bases between the germline ends. Germline V gene lookup returns CDR1 MNHEY and CDR2 SVGEGT. This CDR3 has 14 residues.

Comment on this clone: At the DNA level, this CDR3 is encoded by other sequences in the same sample as well. V and J are TRBV18 and TRBJ2-3; 11 positions agree with TRBD2. Looked up from germline, CDR1 is KGHSH and CDR2 is LQKENI. This CDR3 has 16 residues. J was trimmed by 2 bases and V by 3 bases; bases with no gene match: 4. DNA for the CDR3: TGTGCCAGCTCACCGCTAGCGGGAGGTCTCACAGATACGCAGTATTTT. Protein sequence: CASSPLAGGLTDTQYF. Variable domain in full (rest from reference TRBV18 and TRBJ2-3): NAGVMQNPRHLVRRRGQEARLRCSPMKGHSHVYWYRQLPEEGLKFMVYLQKENIIDESGMPKERFSAEFPKEGPSILRIQQVVRGDSAAYFCASSPLAGGLTDTQYFGPGTRLTVL.

The genes are TRBV9 and TRBJ2-5; the D is unclear. V was pared by 2 bases and J by 3 bases, with 14 bases between. Germline lookup yields CDR1 SGDLS and CDR2 YYNGEE. The CDR3 has 15 amino acids. In nucleotides, the CDR3 is TGTGCCAGCAGCGTGAGGCCGGCCCTAGAAGAGACCCAGTACTTC. As protein: CASSVRPALEETQYF.